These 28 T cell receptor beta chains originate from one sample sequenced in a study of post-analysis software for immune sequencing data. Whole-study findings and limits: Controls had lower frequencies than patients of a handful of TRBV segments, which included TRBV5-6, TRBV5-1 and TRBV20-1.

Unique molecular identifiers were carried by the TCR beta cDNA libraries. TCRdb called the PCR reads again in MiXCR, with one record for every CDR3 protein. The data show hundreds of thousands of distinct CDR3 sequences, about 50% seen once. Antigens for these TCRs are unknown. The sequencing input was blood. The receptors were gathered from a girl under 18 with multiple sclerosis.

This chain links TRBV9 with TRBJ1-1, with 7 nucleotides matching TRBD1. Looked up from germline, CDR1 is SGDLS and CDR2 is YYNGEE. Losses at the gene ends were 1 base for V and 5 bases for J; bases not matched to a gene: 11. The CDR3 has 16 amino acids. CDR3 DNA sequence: TGTGCCAGCAGCGTAAGCTCGCAGGGGGTGTGGACTGAAGCTTTCTTT. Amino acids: CASSVSSQGVWTEAFF.

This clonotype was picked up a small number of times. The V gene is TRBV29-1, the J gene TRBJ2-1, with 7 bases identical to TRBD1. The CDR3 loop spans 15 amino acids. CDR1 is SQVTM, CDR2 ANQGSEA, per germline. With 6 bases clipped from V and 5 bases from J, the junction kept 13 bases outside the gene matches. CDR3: CSVGKYPGQNNEQFF. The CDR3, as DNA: TGCAGCGTGGGGAAGTATCCGGGACAGAACAATGAGCAGTTCTTC.

Written as DNA, the CDR3 is TGCGCCAGTGGGAAGGTTAGCGGGAGGACGCGGAATAGGGGCGATGAGCAGTTCTTC. It specifies CASGKVSGRTRNRGDEQFF. The J gene is TRBJ2-1, the V gene TRBV10-2; 10 bases are a match to TRBD2. CDR3 length: 19 residues. Germline trimming cut 9 bases from V and 8 bases from J; bases unmatched to any gene: 25. Germline-derived CDR1 and CDR2 are WSHSY and SAAADI.

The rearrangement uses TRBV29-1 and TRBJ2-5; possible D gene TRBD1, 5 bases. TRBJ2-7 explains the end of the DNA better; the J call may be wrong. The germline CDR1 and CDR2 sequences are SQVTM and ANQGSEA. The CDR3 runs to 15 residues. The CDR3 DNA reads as TGCAGCGTTGAAGATCCAGCAGGGCCAGCCTACGAGCAGTACTTC. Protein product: CSVEDPAGPAYEQYF.

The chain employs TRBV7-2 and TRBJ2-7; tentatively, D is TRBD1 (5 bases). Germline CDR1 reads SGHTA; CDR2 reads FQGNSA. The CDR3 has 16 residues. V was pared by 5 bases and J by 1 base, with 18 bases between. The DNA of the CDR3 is TGTGCCAGCAGCCTACAGGTCGCACAGTGGTCCTACGAGCAGTACTTC. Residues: CASSLQVAQWSYEQYF.

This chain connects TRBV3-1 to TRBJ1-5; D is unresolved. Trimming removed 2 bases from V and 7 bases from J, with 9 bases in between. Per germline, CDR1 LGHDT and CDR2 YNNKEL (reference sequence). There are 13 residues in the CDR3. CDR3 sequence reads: CASSQNFWQPQHF. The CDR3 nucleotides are TGTGCCAGCAGCCAAAATTTCTGGCAGCCCCAGCATTTT.

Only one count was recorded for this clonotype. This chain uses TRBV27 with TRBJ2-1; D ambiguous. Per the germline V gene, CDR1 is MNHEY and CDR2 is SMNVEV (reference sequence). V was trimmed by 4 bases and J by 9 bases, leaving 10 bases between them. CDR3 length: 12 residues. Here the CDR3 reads CASSYRPGEQFF. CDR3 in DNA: TGTGCCAGCAGTTACCGGCCTGGTGAGCAGTTCTTC.

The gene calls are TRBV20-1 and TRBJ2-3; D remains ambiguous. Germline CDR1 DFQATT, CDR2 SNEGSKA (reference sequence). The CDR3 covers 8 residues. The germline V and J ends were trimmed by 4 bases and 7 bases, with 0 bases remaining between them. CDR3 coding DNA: TGCAGTGCTAATACGCAGTATTTT. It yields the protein CSANTQYF.

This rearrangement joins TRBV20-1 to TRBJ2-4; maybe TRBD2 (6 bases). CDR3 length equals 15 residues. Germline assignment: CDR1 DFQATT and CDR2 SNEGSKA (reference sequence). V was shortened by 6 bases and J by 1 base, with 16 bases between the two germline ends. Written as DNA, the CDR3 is TGCAGTGCCGCCCGGAGGGACGGGGCCAAAAACATTCAGTACTTC. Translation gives CSAARRDGAKNIQYF.

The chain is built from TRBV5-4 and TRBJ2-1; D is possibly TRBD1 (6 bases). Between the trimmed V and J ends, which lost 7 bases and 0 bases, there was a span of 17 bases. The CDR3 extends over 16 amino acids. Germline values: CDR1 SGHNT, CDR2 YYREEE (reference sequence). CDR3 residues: CASGWTAVPSYNEQFF. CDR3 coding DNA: TGTGCCAGCGGCTGGACAGCGGTCCCCTCCTACAATGAGCAGTTCTTC.

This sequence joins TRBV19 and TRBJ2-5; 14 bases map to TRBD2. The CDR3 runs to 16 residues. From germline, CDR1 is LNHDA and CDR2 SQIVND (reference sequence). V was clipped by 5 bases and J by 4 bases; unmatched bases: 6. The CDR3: CASSGLAGGLGETQYF. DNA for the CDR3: TGTGCCAGTAGTGGACTAGCGGGGGGCCTCGGAGAGACCCAGTACTTC.

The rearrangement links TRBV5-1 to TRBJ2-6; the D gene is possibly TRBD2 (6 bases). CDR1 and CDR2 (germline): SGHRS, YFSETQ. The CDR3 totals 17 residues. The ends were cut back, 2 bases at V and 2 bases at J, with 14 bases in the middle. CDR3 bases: TGCGCCAGCAGCTTTGGGGCAGGAGGGACTGGGGCCAACGTCCTGACTTTC. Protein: CASSFGAGGTGANVLTF. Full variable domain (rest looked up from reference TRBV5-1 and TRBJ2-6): KAGVTQTPRYLIKTRGQQVTLSCSPISGHRSVSWYQQTPGQGLQFLFEYFSETQRNKGNFPGRFSGRQFSNSRSEMNVSTLELGDSALYLCASSFGAGGTGANVLTFGAGSRLTVL.

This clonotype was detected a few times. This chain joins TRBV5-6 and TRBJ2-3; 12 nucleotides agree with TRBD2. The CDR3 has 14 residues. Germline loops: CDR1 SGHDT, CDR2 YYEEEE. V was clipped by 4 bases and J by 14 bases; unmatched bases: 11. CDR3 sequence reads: CASSPTPSGGAGYF. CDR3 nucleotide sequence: TGTGCCAGCAGCCCGACGCCTAGCGGGGGGGCGGGGTATTTT.

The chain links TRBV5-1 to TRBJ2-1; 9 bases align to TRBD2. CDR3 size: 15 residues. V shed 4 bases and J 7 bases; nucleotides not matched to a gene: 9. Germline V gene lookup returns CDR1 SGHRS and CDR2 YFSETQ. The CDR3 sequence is CASSGVAGVGNEQFF. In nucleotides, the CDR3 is TGCGCCAGCAGCGGGGTAGCGGGAGTGGGGAATGAGCAGTTCTTC.

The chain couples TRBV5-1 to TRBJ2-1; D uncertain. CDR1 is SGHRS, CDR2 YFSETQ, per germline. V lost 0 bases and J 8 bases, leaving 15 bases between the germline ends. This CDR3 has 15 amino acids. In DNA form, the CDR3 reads TGCGCCAGCAGCTTGGATCGGCCCCCTGAAGATGAGCAGTTCTTC. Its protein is CASSLDRPPEDEQFF.

CDR3 DNA: TGCAGTTCGACCAGGCAGAACACTGAAGCTTTCTTT. Protein: CSSTRQNTEAFF. V gene TRBV20-1 combines with J gene TRBJ1-1; D is uncertain. Trimming cost V 8 bases and J 1 base, with 11 bases left between them. Germline CDR1 reads DFQATT; CDR2 reads SNEGSKA (reference sequence). The CDR3 is 12 residues long.

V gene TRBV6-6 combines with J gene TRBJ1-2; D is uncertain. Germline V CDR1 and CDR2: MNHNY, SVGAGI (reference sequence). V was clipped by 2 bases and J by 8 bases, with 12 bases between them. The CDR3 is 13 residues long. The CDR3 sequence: CASSYPLTVGYTF. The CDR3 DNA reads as TGTGCCAGCAGTTACCCCTTAACCGTCGGCTACACCTTC.

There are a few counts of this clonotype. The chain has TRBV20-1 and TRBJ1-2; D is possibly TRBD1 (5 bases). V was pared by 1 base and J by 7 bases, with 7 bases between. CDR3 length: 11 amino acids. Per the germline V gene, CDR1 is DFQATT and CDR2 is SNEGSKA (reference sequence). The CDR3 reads CSARVQGGYTF. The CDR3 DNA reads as TGCAGTGCTAGAGTCCAGGGTGGCTACACCTTC.

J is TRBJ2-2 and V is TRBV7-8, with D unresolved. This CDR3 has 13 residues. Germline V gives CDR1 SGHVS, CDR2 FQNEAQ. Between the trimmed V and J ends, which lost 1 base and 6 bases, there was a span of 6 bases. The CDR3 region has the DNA TGTGCCAGCAGCTTAGTTTGGGCCGGGGAGCTGTTTTTT. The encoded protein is CASSLVWAGELFF. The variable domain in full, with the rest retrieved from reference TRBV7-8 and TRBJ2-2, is GAGVSQSPRYKVAKRGQDVALRCDPISGHVSLFWYQQALGQGPEFLTYFQNEAQLDKSGLPSDRFFAERPEGSVSTLKIQRTQQEDSAVYLCASSLVWAGELFFGEGSRLTVL.

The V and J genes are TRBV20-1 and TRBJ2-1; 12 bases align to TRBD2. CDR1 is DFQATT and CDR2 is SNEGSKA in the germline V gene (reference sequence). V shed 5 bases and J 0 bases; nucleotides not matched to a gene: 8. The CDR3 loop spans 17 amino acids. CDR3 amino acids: CSAFWTSGTYSYNEQFF. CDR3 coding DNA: TGCAGTGCTTTTTGGACTAGCGGGACCTACTCCTACAATGAGCAGTTCTTC.

The CDR3 protein is CASSLFPGQGTGANVLTF. CDR3 DNA sequence: TGCGCCAGCAGCTTGTTTCCGGGCCAGGGAACCGGGGCCAACGTCCTGACTTTC. The V and J genes are TRBV5-1 and TRBJ2-6; possibly TRBD1 for D (5 bases). This CDR3 spans 18 amino acids. The V end was cut by 1 base, the J end by 4 bases, with 18 bases between. CDR1 and CDR2 (germline): SGHRS, YFSETQ.

CDR3 coding DNA: TGTGCCAGCAGCCAATCGAGGGGTAATGAGCAGTTCTTC. This gives the protein CASSQSRGNEQFF. J is TRBJ2-1 and V is TRBV4-2; TRBD1 or TRBD2 may be the D gene (5 bases each). The germline gives CDR1 LGHNA, CDR2 YNFKEQ. This CDR3 has 13 amino acids. The germline V and J ends were trimmed by 2 bases and 7 bases, with 9 bases remaining between them.

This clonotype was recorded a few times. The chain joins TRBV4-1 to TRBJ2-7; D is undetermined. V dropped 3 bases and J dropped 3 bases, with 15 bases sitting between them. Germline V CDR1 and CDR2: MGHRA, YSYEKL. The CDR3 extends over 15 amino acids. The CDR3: CASSHPGPNDYEQYF. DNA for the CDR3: TGCGCCAGCAGCCATCCCGGACCGAATGACTACGAGCAGTACTTC.

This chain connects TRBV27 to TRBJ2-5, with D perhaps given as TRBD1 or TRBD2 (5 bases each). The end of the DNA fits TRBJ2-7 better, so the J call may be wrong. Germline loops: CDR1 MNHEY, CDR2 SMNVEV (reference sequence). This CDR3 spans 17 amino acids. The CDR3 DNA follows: TGTGCCAGCAGTTTATGGGCCAAAAGTTCCCGGGGCAACGAGCAGTACTTC. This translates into CASSLWAKSSRGNEQYF.

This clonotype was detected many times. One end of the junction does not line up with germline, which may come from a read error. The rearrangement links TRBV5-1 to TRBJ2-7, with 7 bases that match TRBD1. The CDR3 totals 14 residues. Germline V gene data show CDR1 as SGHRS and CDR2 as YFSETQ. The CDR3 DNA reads TGTGCCAGCAGTTTAACAGGGGCCTCCTACGAGCAGTACTTC. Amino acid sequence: CASSLTGASYEQYF.

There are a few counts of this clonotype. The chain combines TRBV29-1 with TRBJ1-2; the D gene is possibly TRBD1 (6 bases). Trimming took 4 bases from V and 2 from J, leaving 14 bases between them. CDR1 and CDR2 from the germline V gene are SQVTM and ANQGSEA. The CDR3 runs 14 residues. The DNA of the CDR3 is TGCAGCGTTGTAGGGACAAGGCTGAACTATGGCTACACCTTC. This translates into CSVVGTRLNYGYTF.

The DNA of the CDR3 is TGTGCCAGCAGAGTCGGGACAGGGAACACTGAAGCTTTCTTT. Protein: CASRVGTGNTEAFF. The chain carries TRBV25-1 and TRBJ1-1; 8 nucleotides match TRBD1. The CDR3 loop spans 14 amino acids. V dropped 6 bases and J dropped 1; count of bases not matched to a gene: 4. The germline V gene encodes CDR1 MGHDK and CDR2 SYGVNS.

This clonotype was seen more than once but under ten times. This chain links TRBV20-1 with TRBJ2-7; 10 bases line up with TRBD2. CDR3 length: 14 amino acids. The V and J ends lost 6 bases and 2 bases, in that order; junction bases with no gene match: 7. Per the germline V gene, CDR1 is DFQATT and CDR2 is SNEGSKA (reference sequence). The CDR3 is CSATGLALTYEQYF. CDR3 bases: TGCAGTGCCACGGGACTAGCGCTGACCTACGAGCAGTACTTC.